This record covers a single T cell receptor beta chain. The sample originates from a study of blood T cell repertoires in COVID-19. Study as a whole: PBMCs, B-cell-depleted T cells, or T cells were the source of the cDNA or gDNA that made up the material.

The method was immunoSEQ multiplex PCR; TCRdb's version includes in-frame clones alone and lacks a portion of them. This table has roughly 250,000 clones, around 89% appearing once. The CDR3 loop spans 14 amino acids. The V segment lost 4 bases and the J segment 3 bases; nucleotides outside the gene matches: 6. Germline loops: CDR1 SEHNR, CDR2 FQNEAQ (reference sequence). The receptor was derived from a man aged 35-49 years who had recovered from COVID-19. The source material was PBMCs or T cells enriched from blood (not recorded which). The rearrangement uses TRBV7-9 and TRBJ2-7; 7 nucleotides agree with TRBD1. The CDR3 here is CASSSPTGIYEQYF. CDR3 sequence (DNA): TGTGCCAGCAGCTCTCCGACAGGGATCTACGAGCAGTACTTC.